This T cell receptor beta chain was recorded in a study of cytomegalovirus exposure and HLA in healthy donors (dated by TCRdb to the late 2010s). For the wider study: An earlier analysis of approximately 550 of the donors reported about 250 Gb of sequence data and 100 million to 130 million unique TCR beta sequences from 150 million to 200 million T cells. Besides the first cohort of 666 subjects, a separate validation cohort made up of 120 or so different subjects was used. The genetic ancestry cluster associated with self-reported Caucasian donors included roughly four fifths of the roughly 360 genotyped donors. Donor age, sex, ethnicity and CMV serostatus were compiled together with the repertoire data. The study combined high-throughput TCR immunosequencing, statistical association of individual TCRs with disease status, and machine learning to predict cytomegalovirus infection status. An earlier analysis of approximately 580 of the donors used high-throughput TCR beta sequencing to judge whether each TCR beta V gene segment behaved as functional or pseudogenic. HLA typing covered class I and class II loci at four-digit resolution. The study profiled the T cell repertoires of 666 subjects by immunosequencing and related them to cytomegalovirus serostatus. About 300 gigabases of sequencing data and tens of millions of unique TCR sequences were included in an early release covering around 650 HLA-typed donors. In a later genetic analysis, genome-wide SNP genotypes for 398 of the 666 donors were used, and that subset was treated as a discovery cohort. In the later analysis, no new phenotypic data were used to find candidate immune exposures; instead, reliance was placed on TCR beta sequences and their occurrence across donors. To study patterns of TCR occurrence, a later analysis re-analyzed previously published TCR beta repertoires from hundreds of donors and added high-resolution HLA genotyping. Roughly 5 DR-DQ haplotypes were handled as single units for association and clustering, since linkage in the cohort was strong. The study aimed to test whether cataloging public T cell receptors could reveal signatures of past pathogen exposure. Typing coverage varied by locus: roughly 629-640 donors for A, B, C, DRB1 and DQB1; approximately 520 for DQA1; more than 600 for DPA1; fewer than 480 for DPB1. Across around 400 genotyped donors of the cohort, an average of approximately 220,000 unique TCR beta nucleotide sequences per donor were sequenced, and roughly 20% of those sequences were non-productive. All discovery cohort repertoires had been generated on a single sequencing platform.

Beyond this particular receptor, the publication reports: A further reported finding was that TCR beta sequences accurately predicted the HLA-A and HLA-B alleles for most subjects in the first cohort. V-gene and J-gene trimming of TCR beta chains was associated with a missense DCLRE1C variant in a later genetic analysis, and the association was replicated in an independent cohort. The sequencing pipeline was judged likely to have produced a cluster of highly shared sequence variants as a technical artifact. Because HLA typing was unavailable for some donors at each locus, only the typed subset was used in association tests. A few of the identified cytomegalovirus-associated TCR beta chains were confirmed in vitro to be specific for cytomegalovirus antigens. Several of the top co-occurrence clusters appeared to be linked to parvovirus B19, influenza, CMV and Epstein-Barr virus, according to a later analysis. Strong co-occurrence of HLA alleles, especially DR and DQ, made assigning TCR associations to individual alleles difficult. In a later analysis, around 15,000 TCR beta sequences were associated with specific HLA alleles at a false discovery rate of 0.05. The classifier was reported to diagnose cytomegalovirus status with high specificity and sensitivity in both the original and validation cohorts. A later analysis found that most CMV-associated TCR beta chains appeared HLA-restricted, with HLA associations seemingly driven largely by CMV exposure. In an earlier analysis of around 500 of the donors, most TCR beta V segments appeared in productive rearrangements about 87% or about 30% of the time, broadly matching IMGT annotations. According to a later genetic analysis, donors in an Asian-associated ancestry cluster had fewer N-insertions in productive TCRs than the approximately 670-donor mean. In this cohort, only TCR beta chains were sequenced, and detectable features were limited by the absence of alpha or paired-chain data. According to the authors, the approach could potentially be generalized to other disease states and immunological phenotypes. Correlated functional status among segregating V segments might reflect linkage disequilibrium, but an unknown experimental factor could not be ruled out. A later analysis found that TCR association rates varied across HLA loci, with DRB1 alleles showing the most associated TCRs and HLA-C alleles the fewest. Across donors, most TCR sequences were observed very rarely, whereas some public TCRs were present in many individuals. Roughly uniform sequencing depth across donors was assumed in presence/absence analyses, although this assumption may not hold. Compared with equally common non-associated chains, HLA-associated TCR beta chains in a later analysis were more clonally expanded and had lower generation probabilities. Fewer than 20 rarely observed V segments, including chromosome 9 orphons, were excluded from the earlier analysis of approximately 500 of the donors because counts were too low. Because the 87-base-pair reads could not distinguish some IMGT-functional V segments, including TRBV6-2 and TRBV6-3, those segments were excluded. The only immune exposure information available for the cohort was CMV serostatus. A total of about 150 TCR beta chains were listed by the study as associated with cytomegalovirus.

In total, 600 or so healthy bone marrow donors made up the cohort. Cohort members were all nominally healthy when sampled, although unrecorded immune exposures were likely present. The donor tested CMV seronegative, placing the donor among the approximately 400 seronegative members of the cohort. A peripheral blood sample was collected from each donor, and TCR beta sequencing was performed on peripheral blood mononuclear cells. Genomic DNA extraction from the blood cell samples was performed with the Qiagen DNeasy Blood Extraction Kit. Reading from cysteine to phenylalanine, the CDR3 counts 14 amino acids. Here the CDR3 DNA is all that survives: 42 bases in frame from base 1. CDR1 KGHSH and CDR2 LQKENI were looked up in the germline V gene. V lost 3 bases and J lost 4 bases, and the count of bases not matched to a germline gene is 3. Receptors were amplified or captured by the immunoSEQ multiplex PCR assay. The multiplex PCR relied on a mix of 60 forward primers for TCR Vbeta segments and 13 reverse primers for TCR Jbeta segments. The CDR3 region of rearranged TCR beta genes was amplified from genomic DNA with a multiplex PCR assay. On the Illumina HiSeq System, the amplified TCR beta libraries were sequenced as 87-base-pair reads. On the study's bioinformatics: A later analysis tallied some 79 million unique TCR beta chains across the 700 or so repertoires, and about 12 million of those chains were shared by two or more donors. To remove PCR and sequencing errors, raw reads were error-corrected and collapsed into unique sequences using a nearest-neighbor algorithm that merged closely related sequences. V, D and J gene segments were assigned by aligning CDR3 sequences to IMGT reference sequences. Each retained sequence needed at least a six-nucleotide match to both a V gene segment and a J gene segment. A rearrangement counted as productive if the CDR3 had no stop codons and remained in frame with V and J, and every other rearrangement counted as non-productive. Following IMGT convention, CDR3 was defined as the stretch from the second conserved V-encoded cysteine to the conserved J-encoded phenylalanine. The earlier analysis of about 560 of the donors excluded any sequence lacking an unambiguous match to a single V gene segment. In an earlier analysis of some 590 of the donors, a V segment was called functional when productive rearrangements were above 56.7%, and segregating when the standard deviation between donors exceeded 5%. A statistical classification framework was built for diagnosing cytomegalovirus status from the catalog of TCR beta chain sequences. A later analysis assigned V and J genes by comparing TCR nucleotide sequences with IMGT/GENE-DB human TR gene sequences. In a later analysis, CDR3 sequences and most-parsimonious VDJ recombination scenarios were assigned using the TCRdist pipeline. In a later analysis, every TCR beta chain was defined by the combination of its CDR3 amino acid sequence and its V-gene family, and reads without a unique V-gene family were dropped. In a later analysis, a few hundred highly shared, low-generation-probability nucleotide sequences were removed to address suspected cross-contamination and a sequencing artifact. For each public chain, a later analysis derived a clonal expansion index from normalized ranks of inferred template counts within each repertoire. In a later analysis, generation probabilities were computed with a VDJ recombination model fitted to out-of-frame rearrangements, and the resulting probabilities were checked against IGoR. Hypergeometric tests were used in a later analysis to score TCR-TCR, TCR-HLA and TCR-CMV co-occurrence, with a repertoire-size bias correction applied to the TCR pairs. A later analysis estimated false discovery rates by permuting HLA or CMV assignments 20 times. In a later analysis, co-occurring TCRs were grouped using DBSCAN, and TCRdist sequence similarity was added for clustering within HLA-allele-positive subsets. Repertoires with fewer than 30,000 or more than 120,000 public chains were left out of co-occurrence clustering, as were about 5 repertoires with anomalous nucleotide sharing. The table comes from immuneACCESS by way of TCRdb, which keeps in-frame sequences with V and J called. Part of the clones is missing from these tables; in studies checked, under half for an unresolved V gene and the rest for unknown reasons. That table furnishes V, J and clone size, whereas the DNA furnished D and trimming. Counted in this sample were 75,000 to 90,000 clones; 78% of them appeared once. The ten biggest clones cover approximately 4.4% of the sample.

This clone was observed a single time. Its antigen specificity is not known. No qualities accompany the bases; no much larger clone lies one base away. The sequenced material came from PBMCs. This TCR was recovered from a man aged 35 to 55 in good health and CMV-seronegative. The rearranged chain carries TRBV18 and TRBJ2-1, with TRBD1 identical over 7 junction bases. The CDR3 amino acid sequence is: CASSPPDRYNEQFF. The sequenced DNA: TGTGCCAGCTCACCCCCGGACAGGTACAATGAGCAGTTCTTC.